This is a list of T cell receptor beta chains from one sample in a study of T-cell memory formation after mild COVID-19. TCRdb reprocessed the 5' RACE reads with MiXCR, giving one entry per CDR3 protein. The data show fewer than 250,000 distinct CDR3 sequences, roughly 30% seen once. Material for sequencing was PBMCs or a T cell subset sorted from them (not recorded which). These receptors all come from an adult woman who had mild COVID-19 (a few samples of this study predate the infection). Cell type and time point are not known. The CDR3 runs from the conserved cysteine through the conserved F or W. The D gene is left open where the match is weak. The size of a clone is reported for some rows only, either as once, few or many, or as a class for expanded clones.

abundance,j_gene,v_gene,d_gene,CDR3aa,CDR3nt
NA,TRBJ2-1,TRBV20-1,NA,CSATLGREQFF,TGCAGTGCCACCCTCGGACGGGAGCAGTTCTTC
few,TRBJ2-1,TRBV19,NA,CASSTQGRSYNEQFF,TGTGCCAGTAGTACACAGGGTAGGTCCTACAATGAGCAGTTCTTC
few,TRBJ1-5,TRBV29-1,NA,CSVGGGAPNQPQHF,TGCAGCGTTGGAGGAGGGGCTCCCAATCAGCCCCAGCATTTT
NA,TRBJ2-3,TRBV11-3,TRBD2,CASSHRLADTDTQYF,TGTGCCAGCAGTCACCGACTAGCGGACACAGATACGCAGTATTTT
NA,TRBJ2-1,TRBV12-3/TRBV12-4,TRBD1,CASSFVIQGENEQFF,TGTGCCAGCAGTTTCGTGATACAGGGGGAAAATGAGCAGTTCTTC
few,TRBJ2-5,TRBV12-3/TRBV12-4,TRBD2,CASTLRLAGTRETQYF,TGTGCCAGCACCCTGAGACTAGCGGGAACACGAGAGACCCAGTACTTC
NA,TRBJ1-1,TRBV6-5,NA,CASSYRNLNTEAFF,TGTGCCAGCAGTTACCGAAACTTGAACACTGAAGCTTTCTTT
few,TRBJ2-6,TRBV21-1,NA,CASSIRLQGFSGANVLTF,TGTGCCAGCAGCATACGGCTACAGGGGTTCTCTGGGGCCAACGTCCTGACTTTC
few,TRBJ2-1,TRBV9,NA,CASSVGRVGDNEQFF,TGTGCCAGCAGCGTAGGCAGGGTAGGTGACAATGAGCAGTTCTTC
NA,TRBJ2-7,TRBV4-1,NA,CASSLQGGREQYF,TGCGCCAGCAGCCTACAGGGTGGTCGGGAGCAGTACTTC
NA,TRBJ2-7,TRBV7-3,NA,CASSQQGGGSYEQYF,TGTGCCAGCAGCCAACAGGGTGGAGGCTCCTACGAGCAGTACTTC
NA,TRBJ1-5,TRBV9,NA,CASSPRADTNQPQHF,TGTGCCAGCAGCCCTAGAGCGGACACTAATCAGCCCCAGCATTTT
NA,TRBJ2-7,TRBV7-9,NA,CASSLQQGYLDEQYF,TGTGCCAGCAGCTTACAACAGGGTTATCTGGACGAGCAGTACTTC
few,TRBJ2-1,TRBV5-1,NA,CASSLREPLGTNEQFF,TGCGCCAGCAGCTTGCGGGAGCCCTTGGGAACTAATGAGCAGTTCTTC
few,TRBJ2-7,TRBV2,NA,CASSGLDEQYF,TGTGCCAGCAGCGGATTGGACGAGCAGTACTTC
few,TRBJ2-1,TRBV12-3/TRBV12-4,NA,CASSWVSSYNEQFF,TGTGCCAGCAGTTGGGTGAGCTCCTACAATGAGCAGTTCTTC
NA,TRBJ2-1,TRBV3-1,TRBD1,CASSHRDRVYNEQFF,TGTGCCAGCAGTCACCGGGACAGGGTTTATAATGAGCAGTTCTTC
NA,TRBJ2-1,TRBV24-1,NA,CATSVEGVRNEQFF,TGTGCCACCAGTGTAGAGGGGGTGAGAAATGAGCAGTTCTTC
NA,TRBJ1-2,TRBV4-1,NA,CASSRDIRNYGYTF,TGCGCCAGCAGCCGGGACATCAGAAACTATGGCTACACCTTC
NA,TRBJ2-1,TRBV12-3/TRBV12-4,TRBD2,CATGSGGSSSYNEQFF,TGTGCCACAGGGAGCGGGGGGTCCAGCTCCTACAATGAGCAGTTCTTC
NA,TRBJ1-4,TRBV9,NA,CASSVGRGGEKLFF,TGTGCCAGCAGCGTAGGGCGTGGAGGCGAAAAACTGTTTTTT
NA,TRBJ2-1,TRBV12-3/TRBV12-4,TRBD2,CASSLPTSDRRFF,TGTGCCAGCAGTTTACCGACTAGCGACCGCCGGTTCTTC
few,TRBJ2-1,TRBV7-2,NA,CASSTEPSGNEQFF,TGTGCCAGCAGCACCGAGCCCTCGGGGAATGAGCAGTTCTTC
many,TRBJ1-1,TRBV7-9,TRBD1,CASSSPIIGTGGTEAFF,TGTGCCAGCAGCTCCCCCATTATCGGGACAGGGGGCACTGAAGCTTTCTTT
NA,TRBJ1-2,TRBV19,TRBD1,CASNPTGNFANYGYTF,TGTGCCAGTAACCCGACAGGGAACTTCGCTAACTATGGCTACACCTTC
NA,TRBJ2-7,TRBV7-3,NA,CASSFVPSAEQYF,TGTGCCAGCAGCTTCGTACCTAGCGCCGAGCAGTACTTC
NA,TRBJ2-6,TRBV6-1,NA,CASSPHGVNVLTF,TGTGCCAGCAGTCCTCACGGGGTCAACGTCCTGACTTTC
few,TRBJ2-1,TRBV9,NA,CASSLRDSYNEQFF,TGTGCCAGCAGTCTTAGGGATTCCTACAATGAGCAGTTCTTC
NA,TRBJ2-2,TRBV5-1,NA,CASSGGGELFF,TGCGCCAGCAGCGGGGGCGGGGAGCTGTTTTTT
NA,TRBJ2-3,TRBV7-8,NA,CASSPLSVAGIADTQYF,TGTGCCAGCAGCCCCCTCTCGGTGGCAGGGATAGCAGATACGCAGTATTTT
NA,TRBJ2-1,TRBV3-1,TRBD2,CASTSLAGGTDEQFF,TGTGCCAGCACCTCTCTAGCGGGAGGGACGGATGAGCAGTTCTTC